Listed here is a single T cell receptor (beta chain). A read error is likely here: a far larger clone is one base away. Other DNA sequences in the sample encode the same CDR3. From germline, CDR1 is LNHDA and CDR2 SQIVND (reference sequence). The CDR3 contains 14 residues. Using immunoSEQ multiplex PCR, the repertoire was profiled, and TCRdb retains in-frame clones only, with some absent. The table has 780,000 or so clones, 72% seen once. The data are from a study of shared clonotypes between healthy human individuals. What was sequenced was memory CD4+ T cells sorted from blood. The subset denotes: CD45RA-negative fraction. The chain recombines TRBV19 with TRBJ1-5; D unclear. The source is a woman between 25 and 40 years old in good health. The CDR3 DNA sequence: TGCGCCAGTAGTATAGCCCGGGGCAATCAGCCCCAGCATTTT. Protein: CASSIARGNQPQHF.